The rows below give T cell receptor beta chains drawn from one sample of a study of CD8 T cells in Susac syndrome. Each CDR3 protein is one row after TCRdb ran MiXCR on the immunoSEQ multiplex PCR reads. The table includes about 190,000 distinct CDR3 sequences, approximately 95% detected once. Sequenced material: CD4+ T cells from PBMCs. These receptors all come from a human donor in good health. The CDR3 runs from the conserved cysteine through the conserved F or W.

V gene | CDR3 protein
TRBV30 | CAWSPGLAQPQHF
TRBV6-5 | CASFGDGRGEQFF
TRBV6-5 | CASSYTNTGVGPDTQYF
TRBV25-1 | CASSFREAGTQYF
TRBV3-1 | CASSQASGGSEKLFF
TRBV11-2 | CASSARGPNYGYTF
TRBV20-1 | CSAGQGNQPQHF
TRBV2 | CASSRQGASTDTQYF
TRBV20-1 | CSASQGTMNQPQHF
TRBV20-1 | CSARRVDRPNQPQHF
TRBV19 | CASSILGPPGELFF
TRBV10-3 | CAISEPGSYGYTF
TRBV20-1 | CSARGQFYGYTF
TRBV28 | CASSFDSSGANVLTF
TRBV7-9 | CASSLTEFTQYF
TRBV27 | CASSLFRENTEAFF
TRBV4-3 | CASSPGGWGYNEQFF
TRBV18 | CASSPHRIDRGLNTEAFF
TRBV5-6 | CASSLGSSSDTQYF
TRBV27 | CASADRVLYNEQFF
TRBV21-1 | CASSKGDPGSSQETQYF
TRBV7-3 | CASSIPGGPQHF
TRBV27 | CASQKSLRANNEQFF
TRBV7-3 | CASSAQQNTEAFF
TRBV7-2 | CASSYRVDTEAFF
TRBV3-1 | CASSQGGANNEQFF
TRBV20-1 | CSAWTPTNYGYTF
TRBV30 | CAWSGSGMFNEQFF
TRBV5-1 | CASSFQEGGDIQYF
TRBV18 | CASSPQGRASFETQYF
TRBV11-2 | CASSLYPPGQGANEQFF
TRBV30 | CAWSRQGNLPPYGYTF
TRBV19 | CASQLMGLHGNEQFF
TRBV28 | CASSLGTEKLFF
TRBV29-1 | CSVDVQSGVEQFF
TRBV30 | CAWSLDRDSEAFF
TRBV15 | CATSVSGNTIYF
TRBV20-1 | CSASGNQETQYF
TRBV13 | CASSPPLAGPMNTEAFF
TRBV5-1 | CASSPWTSGEADTQYF
TRBV6-5 | CASSYALRDRGGYYGYTF
TRBV13 | CASSPMTGSNSPLHF
TRBV25-1 | CANRTGRRCYEQYF
TRBV12-5 | CASGLGDRLEAFF
TRBV12-3/TRBV12-4 | CASNRAEETQYF
TRBV5-1 | CASSLVSAYEQYF
TRBV20-1 | CSARAGFGENTEAFF
TRBV11-2 | CASSLGQGSDTQYF
TRBV29-1 | CSGGQGWDTEAFF
TRBV27 | CATTGGRGPPYTDTQYF
TRBV12-5 | CASLEGAQMGTQYF
TRBV4-3 | CASSLNIRGAGNYGYTF
TRBV2 | CASSAARTNSPLHF
TRBV6-5 | CASSYSWGTEAFF
TRBV30 | CAWSVKGVTEAFF
TRBV27 | CASSLFCGYSNQPQHF
TRBV20-1 | CSGGRSGANVLTF
TRBV9 | CASSVALTDYNEQFF
TRBV28 | CASSLRREAQYF